This entry is about one TCR beta chain. The germline gives CDR1 SGHRS, CDR2 YFSETQ. The CDR3 consists of 17 residues. V lost 1 base and J lost 4; bases outside the gene matches: 5. This entry comes from a study of T cell changes during pregnancy in multiple sclerosis. Produced via immunoSEQ multiplex PCR; TCRdb's table is partial and in-frame only. The sample includes tens of thousands of clones, more than 75% seen only once; the top ten take over 5%. Sequences were derived from peripheral blood, sampled in the third trimester of pregnancy. The receptor was derived from a female donor in good health, enrolled as a control in a pregnancy study. This chain joins TRBV5-1 and TRBJ2-2, with TRBD2 identical over 12 bases. CDR3 nucleotide sequence: TGCGCCAGCAGCTTGACTCTAGCGGGGGGGGCCACCGGGGAGCTGTTTTTT. This codes for CASSLTLAGGATGELFF.